This is a list of T cell receptor beta chains from one sample in a study of metastatic and nonmetastatic thyroid tumors. TCRdb re-called the PCR reads with MiXCR. Of 39,000 or so clones in the sample, 15% to 20% were seen once. The material sequenced was blood. The source of these receptors is a female donor with papillary thyroid cancer or a benign thyroid nodule (not recorded which). Some clones in this sample may be carry-over from other donors' samples. CDR3s include the opening cysteine and the closing phenylalanine or tryptophan. D genes are given only for firm matches. Where a row states a size, it is once, few, many or the class of an expanded clone; other rows omit it.

>TRBJ2-3|TRBV20-1|NA|NA
CSARAASPDTQYF
TGCAGTGCTAGAGCGGCTTCCCCCGATACGCAGTATTTT
>TRBJ2-2|TRBV9|many|NA
CASAQGGTGELFF
TGTGCCAGCGCACAAGGTGGAACCGGGGAGCTGTTTTTT
>TRBJ2-7|TRBV2|many|NA
CASRIRAGFYEQYF
TGTGCCAGCAGAATCAGGGCAGGGTTCTACGAGCAGTACTTC
>TRBJ2-1|TRBV6-6|many|NA
CASSYARVSYNEQFF
TGTGCCAGCAGTTACGCCAGGGTTTCATACAATGAGCAGTTCTTC
>TRBJ2-3|TRBV7-8|NA|TRBD2
CASRLGAGYTDKQYF
TGTGCCAGCAGGCTTGGAGCGGGGTACACAGATAAGCAGTATTTT
>TRBJ2-7|TRBV7-3|NA|NA
CASSSVQGGSYEQYF
TGTGCCAGCAGCTCAGTACAGGGTGGCTCCTACGAGCAGTACTTC
>TRBJ2-1|TRBV7-8|NA|TRBD2
CASSLGGLAETYNEQFF
TGTGCCAGCAGCTTAGGGGGACTAGCGGAGACCTACAATGAGCAGTTCTTC
>TRBJ2-2|TRBV10-2|NA|TRBD1
CASSELGTGLPGELFF
TGCGCCAGCAGTGAGTTGGGGACAGGGTTGCCCGGGGAGCTGTTTTTT
>TRBJ1-2|TRBV20-1|many|NA
CSAGIRGGYTF
TGCAGTGCAGGTATCCGAGGAGGCTACACCTTC
>TRBJ2-1|TRBV7-3|many|TRBD2
CASSLIAGIGNEQFF
TGTGCCAGCAGCTTAATAGCGGGTATAGGGAATGAGCAGTTCTTC
>TRBJ1-5|TRBV5-6|many|TRBD1
CASSSSTGYKPQHF
TGTGCCAGCAGCTCGTCGACAGGGTACAAGCCCCAGCATTTT
>TRBJ2-5|TRBV18|many|NA
CASSPLETQYF
TGTGCCAGCTCACCACTGGAGACCCAGTACTTC
>TRBJ2-2|TRBV2|few|NA
CASSDGTTRAGELFF
TGTGCCAGCAGTGACGGGACCACTAGGGCGGGGGAGCTGTTTTTT
>TRBJ2-3|TRBV5-4|many|NA
CASSLDKRQIDTDTQYF
TGTGCCAGCAGCTTGGACAAGCGGCAAATCGACACAGATACGCAGTATTTT
>TRBJ1-6|TRBV27|many|NA
CASSPGTKGDSPLHF
TGTGCCAGCAGTCCCGGGACTAAAGGTGATTCACCCCTCCACTTT
>TRBJ2-1|TRBV4-1|many|NA
CASSQDPGREFNEQFF
TGCGCCAGCAGCCAAGATCCGGGCAGGGAATTCAATGAGCAGTTCTTC
>TRBJ2-2|TRBV19|NA|TRBD1
CASCRGINTGELFF
TGTGCCAGCTGCAGGGGGATTAACACCGGGGAGCTGTTTTTT
>TRBJ2-7|TRBV20-1|NA|NA
CSAQRGRTAYEQYF
TGCAGTGCCCAGAGGGGACGAACAGCCTACGAGCAGTACTTC
>TRBJ2-2|TRBV6-2/TRBV6-3|NA|TRBD1
CASVPRQGCDTGELFF
TGTGCCAGCGTCCCTCGACAGGGGTGTGACACCGGGGAGCTGTTTTTT
>TRBJ2-5|TRBV28|many|TRBD2
CASSSPLSGGETQYF
TGTGCCAGCAGTTCCCCGCTGTCGGGAGGAGAGACCCAGTACTTC
>TRBJ2-7|TRBV6-1|few|TRBD2
CASGGREAGEQYF
TGTGCCAGCGGGGGTCGGGAGGCTGGCGAGCAGTACTTC
>TRBJ2-2|TRBV20-1|once|TRBD2
CSATSGSRGTGELFF
TGCAGTGCCACAAGCGGGAGTCGGGGTACCGGGGAGCTGTTTTTT
>TRBJ2-7|TRBV7-2|many|NA
CASSLDGVGEQYF
TGTGCCAGCAGCTTAGACGGGGTTGGCGAGCAGTACTTC
>TRBJ2-5|TRBV7-8|many|TRBD2
CASSLTTKPLAGGETQYF
TGTGCCAGCAGCTTAACGACGAAACCTCTAGCGGGAGGAGAGACCCAGTACTTC
>TRBJ2-3|TRBV20-1|many|TRBD2
CSAPTSGRTADTQYF
TGCAGTGCCCCGACTAGCGGGAGAACGGCAGATACGCAGTATTTT
>TRBJ2-1|TRBV6-1|few|TRBD1
CASIETVQGDQFF
TGTGCCAGCATTGAAACAGTACAGGGGGATCAGTTCTTC
>TRBJ2-5|TRBV11-2|NA|NA
CASSLGRRGRRQETQYF
TGTGCCAGCAGCTTAGGACGGAGGGGACGGCGCCAAGAGACCCAGTACTTC
>TRBJ2-2|TRBV27|few|TRBD2
CASSPRWSGRENTGELFF
TGTGCCAGCAGTCCCCGGTGGAGCGGGAGGGAGAACACCGGGGAGCTGTTTTTT
>TRBJ2-2|TRBV5-1|once|NA
CASSLEGGELFF
TGCGCCAGCAGCTTGGAGGGCGGGGAGCTGTTTTTT
>TRBJ2-7|TRBV20-1|many|TRBD2
CSARAHASGSANEQYF
TGCAGTGCTAGAGCCCATGCTAGCGGGAGTGCAAACGAGCAGTACTTC
>TRBJ1-3|TRBV6-2/TRBV6-3|NA|NA
CASSYVAPTGNTIYF
TGTGCCAGCAGTTACGTGGCCCCTACGGGGAACACCATATATTTT
>TRBJ2-1|TRBV6-6|few|NA
CASSYFASSYNEQFF
TGTGCCAGCAGTTACTTCGCTAGCTCCTACAATGAGCAGTTCTTC
>TRBJ2-3|TRBV27|NA|NA
CASSTDLVQDTQYF
TGTGCCAGCAGCACAGACCTAGTGCAGGATACGCAGTATTTT
>TRBJ2-1|TRBV15|NA|NA
CATSSTIGDYNEQFF
TGTGCCACCAGCAGTACTATCGGAGACTACAATGAGCAGTTCTTC
>TRBJ2-1|TRBV6-1|many|NA
CATLQGLNLYNEQFF
TGTGCCACCCTACAAGGGCTTAACCTCTACAATGAGCAGTTCTTC
>TRBJ1-2|TRBV7-8|many|NA
CASSLVVWSRRGTGYTF
TGTGCCAGCAGCTTAGTAGTTTGGTCTCGAAGAGGGACTGGCTACACCTTC